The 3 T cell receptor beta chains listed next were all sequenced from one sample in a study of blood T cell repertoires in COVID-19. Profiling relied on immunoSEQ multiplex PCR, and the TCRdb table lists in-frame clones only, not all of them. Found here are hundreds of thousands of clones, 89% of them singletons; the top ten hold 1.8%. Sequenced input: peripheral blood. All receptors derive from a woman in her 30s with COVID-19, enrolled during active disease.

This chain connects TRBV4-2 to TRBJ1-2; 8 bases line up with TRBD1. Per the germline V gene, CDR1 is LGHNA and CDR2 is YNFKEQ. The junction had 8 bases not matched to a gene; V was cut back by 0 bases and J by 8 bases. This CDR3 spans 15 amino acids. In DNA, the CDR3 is TGTGCCAGCAGCCAAGATCAGGCAGGGGGCCGGGGCTACACCTTC. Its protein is CASSQDQAGGRGYTF.

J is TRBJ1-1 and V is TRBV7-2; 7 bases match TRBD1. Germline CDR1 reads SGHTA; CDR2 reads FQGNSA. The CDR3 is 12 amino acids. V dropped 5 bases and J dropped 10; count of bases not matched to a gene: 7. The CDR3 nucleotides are TGTGCCAGCAGCCCGACAGGGAGAGTAGCTTTCTTT. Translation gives CASSPTGRVAFF. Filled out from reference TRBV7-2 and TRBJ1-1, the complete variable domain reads GAGVSQSPSNKVTEKGKDVELRCDPISGHTALYWYRQSLGQGLEFLIYFQGNSAPDKSGLPSDRFSAERTGGSVSTLTIQRTQQEDSAVYLCASSPTGRVAFFGQGTRLTVV.

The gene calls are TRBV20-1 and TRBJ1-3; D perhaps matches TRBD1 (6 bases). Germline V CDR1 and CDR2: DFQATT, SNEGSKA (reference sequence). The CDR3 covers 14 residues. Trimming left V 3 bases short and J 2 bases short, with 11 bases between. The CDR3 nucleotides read TGCAGTGCTAGTTTTGGGGGCACTGGAAACACCATATATTTT. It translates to CSASFGGTGNTIYF.